This T cell receptor beta chain was observed in a study of blood T cell repertoires in COVID-19. The overall study: From T cells, B-cell-depleted T cells, or PBMCs came the material, which was cDNA or gDNA.

Original processing notes: Amplified reference gene primers provided the basis for estimating nucleated cell counts. Method: immunoSEQ multiplex PCR; TCRdb's copy keeps in-frame clones and lacks some. Clone size and V and J calls were adopted from that table, with D and trimming inferred from the DNA. The sample shows 100,000 to 150,000 clones, about 91% of them seen only once. Trimming left V 4 bases short and J 1 base short, with 16 bases between. The CDR3 is made up of 16 amino acids. Germline loops: CDR1 MNHNS, CDR2 SASEGT. The receptor was isolated from a man in his forties or fifties with acute or convalescent COVID-19. Sequencing input: peripheral blood. V usage is TRBV6-1 and J usage is TRBJ1-1; D is possibly TRBD1 (6 bases). CDR3 protein: CASSGGRGFPNTEAFF. The CDR3 region has the DNA TGTGCCAGCAGTGGGGGGCGTGGATTTCCGAACACTGAAGCTTTCTTT.